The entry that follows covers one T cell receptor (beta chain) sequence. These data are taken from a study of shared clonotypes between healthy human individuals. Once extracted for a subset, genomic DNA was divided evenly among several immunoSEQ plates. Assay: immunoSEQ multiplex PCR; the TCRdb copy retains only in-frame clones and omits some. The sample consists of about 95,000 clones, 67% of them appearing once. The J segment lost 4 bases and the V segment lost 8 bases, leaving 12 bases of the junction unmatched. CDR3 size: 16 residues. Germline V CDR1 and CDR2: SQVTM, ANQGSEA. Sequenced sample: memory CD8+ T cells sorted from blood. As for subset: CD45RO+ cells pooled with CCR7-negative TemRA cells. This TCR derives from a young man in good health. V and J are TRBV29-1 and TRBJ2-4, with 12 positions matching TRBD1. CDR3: CSISGTGGEEKNIQYF. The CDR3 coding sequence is TGCAGCATATCCGGGACAGGGGGCGAGGAAAAAAACATTCAGTACTTC.